The clone carrying this TCR beta chain was observed a few times. Its antigen is unknown. This entry belongs to a study of cytomegalovirus exposure and HLA in healthy donors. The PCR used 60 Vbeta and 13 Jbeta primers. The protocol was immunoSEQ multiplex PCR, while the TCRdb copy is restricted to in-frame clones and leaves out a portion. This sample carries 55,000 to 80,000 clones, around 67% of them seen once, and the ten largest clones take roughly 1.9%. General study points: Using the classifier, cytomegalovirus status was reportedly diagnosed with high specificity and sensitivity. Later analysis indicated greater clonal expansion among HLA-associated TCR beta chains than among equally common other chains.

The source material was PBMCs. The sequence was collected from a woman in her 30s in good health and CMV-seronegative.

The CDR3 region has the DNA TGTGCCAGCAGCCCCCAAGGGCGGGGGGATCAGCCCCAGCATTTT. This sequence encodes CASSPQGRGDQPQHF. J is TRBJ1-5 and V is TRBV9, with D perhaps matching TRBD1 (5 bases). V lost 4 bases and J 5 bases, leaving 16 bases between the germline ends. CDR3 length equals 15 residues. CDR1 is SGDLS, CDR2 YYNGEE, per germline.